The T cell receptor beta chain described here comes from a study of graft-versus-host responses after intestinal transplantation. Study overall: Multivisceral, liver-intestinal, or isolated intestinal transplants were given to recipients.

TCRdb's copy holds only in-frame clones and misses some; the assay was immunoSEQ multiplex PCR. Altogether some 93,000 clones are present, 90% to 95% being singletons, with the ten largest covering approximately 0.5%. Of note for this clone: Its antigen remains unidentified.

The V and J ends lost 0 bases and 5 bases respectively, with 14 bases between them. This CDR3 region has 15 residues. From germline, CDR1 is SGHRS and CDR2 YFSETQ. The receptor was isolated from a human donor who received an intestinal transplant. This sequence joins TRBV5-1 and TRBJ1-1, with D possibly being TRBD1 (5 bases). The material sequenced was unstimulated CD8+ T cells sorted from spleen or lymph node cells, taken before intestinal transplant. Here the CDR3 reads CASSLVGGEGTEAFF. CDR3 nucleotides: TGCGCCAGCAGCTTGGTGGGGGGGGAAGGGACTGAAGCTTTCTTT.